Described below is a single TCR beta chain sequence and its context. The sample comes from a study of cytomegalovirus exposure and HLA in healthy donors. The study ran its PCR with 60 Vbeta and 13 Jbeta primers. The method was immunoSEQ multiplex PCR; TCRdb's version includes in-frame clones alone and lacks a portion of them. The sample consists of around 92,000 clones, 81% of them appearing once. The germline V and J ends were trimmed by 9 bases and 6 bases, with 12 bases remaining between them. The CDR3 extends over 11 amino acids. Germline V CDR1 and CDR2: MDHEN, SYDVKM. This clonotype was obtained from a girl aged 2 to 10 in good health and CMV-seropositive. The chain couples TRBV28 to TRBJ2-7; the D is unclear. Sequencing used PBMCs. The CDR3 loop is CASSRSGEQYF. The CDR3 DNA is TGTGCCAGTTCAAGGAGTGGCGAGCAGTACTTC.